Detailed here is one T cell receptor beta chain. This entry comes from a study of T-cell memory formation after mild COVID-19. Turning to the study itself: TCR clusters largely stayed donor specific.

This CDR3 spans 12 amino acids. Germline values: CDR1 LGHDT, CDR2 YNNKEL (reference sequence). Trimming left V 6 bases short and J 4 bases short, with 8 bases between. The authors produced TCR alpha and TCR beta cDNA libraries with sample barcodes and UMIs by 5'RACE using constant-segment primers. Each CDR3 protein gets one entry after TCRdb re-called the 5' RACE reads with MiXCR. The sample records under 450,000 distinct CDR3 sequences, approximately 14% being singletons. The J gene is TRBJ2-3, the V gene TRBV3-1; D is ambiguous. The material sequenced was PBMCs or a T cell subset sorted from them (not recorded which). This TCR came from a man between 18 and 35 years old who had mild COVID-19 (a few samples of this study predate the infection). Cell type and time point are not known. CDR3 coding DNA: TGTGCCAGCAGTAACCGGCCAGATACGCAGTATTTT. This codes for CASSNRPDTQYF.